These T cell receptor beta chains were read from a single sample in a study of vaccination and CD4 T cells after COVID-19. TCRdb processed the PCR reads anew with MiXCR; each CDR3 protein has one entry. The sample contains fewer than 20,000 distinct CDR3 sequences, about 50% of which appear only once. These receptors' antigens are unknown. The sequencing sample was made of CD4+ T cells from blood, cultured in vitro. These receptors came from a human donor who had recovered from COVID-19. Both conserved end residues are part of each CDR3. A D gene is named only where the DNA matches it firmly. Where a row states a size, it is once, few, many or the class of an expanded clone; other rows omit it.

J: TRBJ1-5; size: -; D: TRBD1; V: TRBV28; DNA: TGTGCCAGCAGCCTAGACAGGGGGCCGGTTCAGCCCCAGCATTTT; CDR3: CASSLDRGPVQPQHF
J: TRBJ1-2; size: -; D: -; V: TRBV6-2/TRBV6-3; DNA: TGTGCCAGCAGTTACTCGGCGGGGTTATATAACTATGGCTACACCTTC; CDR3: CASSYSAGLYNYGYTF
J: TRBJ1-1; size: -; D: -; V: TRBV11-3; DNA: TGTGCCAGCAGCTTTCTGACAGGCAATGGAGCTTTCTTT; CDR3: CASSFLTGNGAFF
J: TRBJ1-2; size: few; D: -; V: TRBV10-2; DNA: TGCGCCAGCAGTGGTGACGGGGGGGCCTATGGCTACACCTTC; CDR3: CASSGDGGAYGYTF
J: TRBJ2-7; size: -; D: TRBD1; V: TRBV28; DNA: TGTGCCAGCAGTCTCCTCTCAGGGGGCAGAAACGAGCAGTACTTC; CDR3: CASSLLSGGRNEQYF
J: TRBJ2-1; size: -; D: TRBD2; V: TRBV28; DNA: TGTGCCAGCAGGGTTTCGAGACTAGCGGGAGACAATGAGCAGTTCTTC; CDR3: CASRVSRLAGDNEQFF
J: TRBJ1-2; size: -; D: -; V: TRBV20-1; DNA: TGCAGTGCTAGAGTCCAGGGACTGGGCTACACCTTC; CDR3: CSARVQGLGYTF
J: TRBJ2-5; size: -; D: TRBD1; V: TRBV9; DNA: TGTGCCAGCAGCGAGGGACAGGGAAGTTGGGAGACCCAGTACTTC; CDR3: CASSEGQGSWETQYF
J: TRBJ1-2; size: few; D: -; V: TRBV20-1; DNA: TGCAGTGCTAGTGAATCGGCCGGGGTTAGCGGTGGCTACACCTTC; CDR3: CSASESAGVSGGYTF
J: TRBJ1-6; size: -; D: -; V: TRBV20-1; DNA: TGCAGTGCCAGTGGGGCAGATAATTCACCCCTCCACTTT; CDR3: CSASGADNSPLHF
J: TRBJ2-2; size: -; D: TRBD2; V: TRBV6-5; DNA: TGTGCCAGCAGTTACTCTGGCGGGGGAGACACCGGGGAGCTGTTTTTT; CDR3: CASSYSGGGDTGELFF
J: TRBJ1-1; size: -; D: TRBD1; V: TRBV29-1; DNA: TGCAGCGTTGTTAACAGGGGGCTTCTCACTGAAGCTTTCTTT; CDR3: CSVVNRGLLTEAFF
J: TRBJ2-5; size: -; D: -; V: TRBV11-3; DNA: TGTGCCAGCAGCTTAGGTGGGGCAGCCCTGGAGACCCAGTACTTC; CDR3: CASSLGGAALETQYF
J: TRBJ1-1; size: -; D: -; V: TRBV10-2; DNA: TGTGCCAGCAGTTCAGGGCTGGGCACTGAAGCTTTCTTT; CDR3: CASSSGLGTEAFF
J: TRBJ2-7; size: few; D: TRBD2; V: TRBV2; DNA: TGTGCCTCAAACCCGGGGGGGAGGGAGCAGTACTTC; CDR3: CASNPGGREQYF
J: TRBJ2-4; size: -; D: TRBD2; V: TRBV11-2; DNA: TGTGCCAGCAGCTTAGATCTAGCGGGAGCCAAAAACATTCAGTACTTC; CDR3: CASSLDLAGAKNIQYF
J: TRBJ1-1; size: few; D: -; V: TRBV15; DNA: TGTGCCACCAGCAAAGGGGGTAACACTGAAGCTTTCTTT; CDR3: CATSKGGNTEAFF
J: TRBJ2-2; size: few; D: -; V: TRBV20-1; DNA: TGCAGTAGTCAGGAACTGGTCACCGGGGAGCTGTTTTTT; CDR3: CSSQELVTGELFF
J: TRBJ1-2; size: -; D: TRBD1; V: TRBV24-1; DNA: TGTGCCACCAGTGATACACGACAGGGGGCCACTGGCTACACCTTC; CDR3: CATSDTRQGATGYTF
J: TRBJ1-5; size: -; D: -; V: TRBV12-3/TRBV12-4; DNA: TGTGCCAGCAGTTTAGGGGGTTGGGGCAATCAGCCCCAGCATTTT; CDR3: CASSLGGWGNQPQHF
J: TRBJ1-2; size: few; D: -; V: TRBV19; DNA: TGTGCCAGTACCCGATACGGGGTGACTGGCTACACCTTC; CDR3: CASTRYGVTGYTF
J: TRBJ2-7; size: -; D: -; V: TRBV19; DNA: TGTGCCAGTAGTTGGTACAGGGCCTACGAGCAGTACTTC; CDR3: CASSWYRAYEQYF
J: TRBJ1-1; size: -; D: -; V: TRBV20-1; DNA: TGCAGTGCCCTGACAGTAGTCACTGAAGCTTTCTTT; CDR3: CSALTVVTEAFF
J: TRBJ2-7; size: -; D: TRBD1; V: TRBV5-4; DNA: TGTGCCAGCAGCTCCGGCGGTGGCAGGGGGAACTACGAGCAGTACTTC; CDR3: CASSSGGGRGNYEQYF
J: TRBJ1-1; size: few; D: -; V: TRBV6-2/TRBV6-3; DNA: TGTGCCAGCAGTTACTTGTACCGGGGCGTCACTGAAGCTTTCTTT; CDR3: CASSYLYRGVTEAFF
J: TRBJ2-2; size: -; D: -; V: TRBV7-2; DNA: TGTGCCAGCAGCTTAGGGGTCGGCGGGGAGCTGTTTTTT; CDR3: CASSLGVGGELFF
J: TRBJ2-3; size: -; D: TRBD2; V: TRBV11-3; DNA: TGTGCCAGCAGCTCCCCAGGGACTAGCGCAAGTACGCAGTATTTT; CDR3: CASSSPGTSASTQYF
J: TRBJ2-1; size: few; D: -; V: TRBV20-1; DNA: TGCAGTGCTAGATCCCCATCCAGAGGAGAGAATGAGCAGTTCTTC; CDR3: CSARSPSRGENEQFF
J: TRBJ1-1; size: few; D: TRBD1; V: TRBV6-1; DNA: TGTGCCAGCAGTCTAAGGGGGACAGGGGACACTGAAGCTTTCTTT; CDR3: CASSLRGTGDTEAFF
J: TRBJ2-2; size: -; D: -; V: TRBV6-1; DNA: TGTGCCAGCAGGATAGACAGCACCGGGGAGCTGTTTTTT; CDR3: CASRIDSTGELFF
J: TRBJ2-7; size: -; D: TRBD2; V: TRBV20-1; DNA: TGCAGTGCTCGGTCCGGGCGGGAGAATAGGAACGAGCAGTACTTC; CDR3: CSARSGRENRNEQYF
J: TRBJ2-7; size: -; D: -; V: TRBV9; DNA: TGTGCCAGCAGCTCCCAGACAGGCGAGCAGTACTTC; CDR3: CASSSQTGEQYF
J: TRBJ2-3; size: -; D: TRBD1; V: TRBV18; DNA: TGTGCCAGCTCATCGACAGGGGGGTCCACAGATACGCAGTATTTT; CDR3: CASSSTGGSTDTQYF
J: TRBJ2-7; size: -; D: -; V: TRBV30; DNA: TGTGCCTGGCTCTATCCGGACGGCTACGAGCAGTACTTC; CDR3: CAWLYPDGYEQYF
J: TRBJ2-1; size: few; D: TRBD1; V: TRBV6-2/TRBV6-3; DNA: TGTGCCAGCAGTTCCGGGACAGGGGGCTTAAATGAGCAGTTCTTC; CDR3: CASSSGTGGLNEQFF
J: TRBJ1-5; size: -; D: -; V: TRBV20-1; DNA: TGCAGTGCTAGAGATACCGGCAGGAGCAATCAGCCCCAGCATTTT; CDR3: CSARDTGRSNQPQHF
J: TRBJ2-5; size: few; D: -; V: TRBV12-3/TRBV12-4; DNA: TGTGCCAGCAGTTTCGACAGGTACCAAGAGACCCAGTACTTC; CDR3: CASSFDRYQETQYF
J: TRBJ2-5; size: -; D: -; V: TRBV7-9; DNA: TGTGCCAGCAGCTTAGCGCTGGGGGGCGGTGAAGAGACCCAGTACTTC; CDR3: CASSLALGGGEETQYF
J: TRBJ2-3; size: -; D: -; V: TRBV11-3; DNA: TGTGCCAGCAGCCCCCCCGGACGACCCACAGATACGCAGTATTTT; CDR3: CASSPPGRPTDTQYF
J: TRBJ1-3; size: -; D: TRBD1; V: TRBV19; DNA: TGTGCCAGTAGGAAGGGACAGGGACACTCTGGAAACACCATATATTTT; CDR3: CASRKGQGHSGNTIYF
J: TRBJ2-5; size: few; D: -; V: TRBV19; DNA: TGTGCCAGTAGTATCCTTGGCGGGACAAGGGAGACCCAGTACTTC; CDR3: CASSILGGTRETQYF